This record covers a single T cell receptor beta chain. This clonotype has just one count. The clone's antigen remains unknown. One end of the junction fails to match germline, which may point to a read error. The approximately 40 donors, aged roughly 6 to 95 years, were systemically healthy Caucasian individuals from Russia. Around 10 milliliters of peripheral blood were collected from each donor into EDTA-treated Vacutainer tubes. Ficoll-Paque density-gradient centrifugation was used to isolate PBMCs, with at least 6 million obtained per sample. Trizol reagent was used to extract total RNA from the PBMCs, yielding at least 6 micrograms per sample. Naive CD45RAhigh/CD27high T cell percentages were measured by flow cytometry on a PBMC aliquot from every donor. Receptor libraries were prepared by 5' RACE. TCRdb records Illumina HiSeq 2500 as the sequencer. A second PCR of about 7 to 12 cycles was run with a J-beta primer mix and a sample-barcoded 5' primer. A template-switch 5' adaptor carrying 12 random nucleotides introduced a unique molecular identifier onto each TCR beta cDNA molecule. At least 3 million CDR3-containing paired-end reads were obtained from each sample. The Mint cDNA synthesis kit, primed by a TRBC-specific oligonucleotide, was used to synthesize first-strand cDNA from all RNA. Following uracil-DNA glycosylase treatment, a first 18-cycle PCR with universal primers M1SS and BC2_uni_R was performed on all cDNA. The study's processing was this. For normalization, 1 million high-quality reads were randomly selected from each sample, with every read carrying a distinct molecular identifier. Reads with shared molecular identifiers were discarded instead of being binned into consensus sequences. MiTCR, with a Q25 quality threshold and the strictest error-elimination algorithm, was used for CDR3 identification, clonotype clustering and error correction. A nonparametric unseen species model with Euler transformation was used to estimate a lower bound on total TCR beta diversity. Clones were called with MiXCR by TCRdb after fastp trimmed the public reads at Q25, and only in-frame beta chains were retained. One record per CDR3 amino acid sequence lists the most common genes and DNA. The V and J calls here are based on TCRdb, not the publication. For this sample the table gives about a million distinct CDR3 sequences, of which roughly 51% were detected only once. The ten most abundant clones make up roughly a fifth of the sample.

This entry comes from a study of blood T cells in healthy people across ages (dated by TCRdb to the mid-2010s). Regarding the study in general: In model experiments, roughly one uniquely barcoded TCR beta cDNA molecule per two T cells was captured by template switching. The donors were divided into four age groups: young (average approximately 17 years), middle-aged (around 41), aged (approximately 62) and long-lived (82). For two donors (one aged 18 to 30 and one aged 80 or older), the study analyzed two additional independent replicas of 1 million unique cDNA reads from the same blood draw. Age-related changes in TCR beta repertoire diversity were measured in the study by deep sequencing normalized with unique cDNA molecular identifiers. To avoid experimental bias, donors of different ages were randomly spread across the sequencing lanes.

General findings and caveats noted by the study authors: Donor CMV infection status was unknown, potentially confounding age-related changes in expanded clonotypes. The long-lived group showed more naive CD4+ T cells, fewer expanded clones and increased TCR diversity than the aged group, suggesting age selection. Estimates of total diversity from one million sequenced T cells were regarded as lower bounds and underestimates. Observed TCR beta diversity per million T cells fell roughly linearly with age, and a significant reduction was already apparent by age around 39. A strong correlation was found between observed TCR beta diversity and the percentage of naive T cells measured by flow cytometry. Since profiling was done on bulk unsorted PBMCs, naive and antigen-experienced compartments could not be conclusively compared.

The clonotype originates from a woman aged 60-70 years in good health. Sequenced sample: blood.

The nucleotide sequence reads as follows: TGTGCCAGCAGTCGCTCACTCCATTACTCTGGGGCCAGCGTCCTGACTTTC. Translated, this gives CASSRSLHYSGASVLTF. Recombination linked TRBV28 to TRBJ2-6, and possibly TRBD1, on 5 matching bases. The CDR3 has 17 amino acids, counting the end cysteine and phenylalanine. Only CDR3 DNA remains: 51 bases, in frame from the first base. CDR1 and CDR2 (MDHEN, SYDVKM) derive from the germline V gene.